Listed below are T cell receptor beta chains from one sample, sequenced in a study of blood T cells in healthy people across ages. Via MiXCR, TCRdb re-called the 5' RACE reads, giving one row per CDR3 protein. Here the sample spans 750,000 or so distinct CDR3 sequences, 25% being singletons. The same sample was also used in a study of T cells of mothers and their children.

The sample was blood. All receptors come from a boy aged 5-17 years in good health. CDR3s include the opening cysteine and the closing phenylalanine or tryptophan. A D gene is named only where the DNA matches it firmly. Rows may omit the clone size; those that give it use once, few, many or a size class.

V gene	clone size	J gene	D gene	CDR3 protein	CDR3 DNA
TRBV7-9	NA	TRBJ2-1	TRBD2	CASSLQREGEQFF	TGTGCCAGCAGCTTACAGCGGGAGGGTGAGCAGTTCTTC
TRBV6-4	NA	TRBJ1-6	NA	CASSGEVGSPLHF	TGTGCCAGCAGCGGGGAGGTTGGCTCACCCCTCCACTTT
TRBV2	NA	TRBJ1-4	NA	CASSLGRQEKLFF	TGTGCCAGCAGCCTTGGACGCCAGGAAAAACTGTTTTTT
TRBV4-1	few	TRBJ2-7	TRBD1	CASSHRTGSSYEQYF	TGCGCCAGCAGCCACCGGACAGGGAGCTCCTACGAGCAGTACTTC
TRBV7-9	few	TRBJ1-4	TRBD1	CASSPPAGGAGREKLFF	TGTGCCAGCAGCCCCCCCGCAGGGGGCGCCGGTAGAGAAAAACTGTTTTTT
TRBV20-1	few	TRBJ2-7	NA	CSASIPVTGNTGYEQYF	TGCAGTGCTAGCATCCCGGTTACCGGGAATACAGGATACGAGCAGTACTTC
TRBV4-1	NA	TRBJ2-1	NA	CASSQDDSHSYNEQFF	TGCGCCAGCAGCCAAGATGATTCCCACTCCTACAATGAGCAGTTCTTC
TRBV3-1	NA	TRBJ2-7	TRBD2	CASSSRTSHYEQYF	TGTGCCAGCAGCTCCCGGACTAGTCACTACGAGCAGTACTTC
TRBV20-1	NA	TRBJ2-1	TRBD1	CSATGTGNYNEQFF	TGCAGTGCCACCGGGACAGGGAACTACAATGAGCAGTTCTTC
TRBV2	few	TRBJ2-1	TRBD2	CASTRPGGSGGASEQFF	TGTGCCAGCACCCGACCCGGGGGGAGCGGGGGGGCTTCTGAGCAGTTCTTC
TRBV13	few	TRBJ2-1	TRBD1	CASSRDPAGTGRNEQFF	TGTGCCAGCAGCCGCGATCCCGCCGGGACAGGGAGGAATGAGCAGTTCTTC
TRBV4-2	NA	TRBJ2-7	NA	CASSQLLGGGEQYF	TGTGCCAGCAGCCAACTACTAGGGGGGGGCGAGCAGTACTTC
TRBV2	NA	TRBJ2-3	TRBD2	CASSETVAGVETQYF	TGTGCCAGCAGTGAAACTGTGGCGGGGGTAGAGACGCAGTATTTT
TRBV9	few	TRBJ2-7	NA	CASSGADRSYEQYF	TGTGCCAGCAGCGGGGCAGACAGGTCCTACGAGCAGTACTTC
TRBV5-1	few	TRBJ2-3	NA	CASSYGSRTDTQYF	TGCGCCAGCAGCTACGGCAGTCGGACAGATACGCAGTATTTT
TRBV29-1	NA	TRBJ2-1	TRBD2	CSVATSGRYNEQFF	TGCAGCGTTGCTACTAGCGGGCGCTACAATGAGCAGTTCTTC
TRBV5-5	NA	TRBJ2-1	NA	CASSSQPPDGQFF	TGTGCCAGCAGCTCCCAGCCGCCTGACGGGCAGTTCTTC
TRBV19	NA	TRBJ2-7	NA	CASSIEVTGLYEQYF	TGTGCCAGTAGTATAGAGGTGACAGGACTCTACGAGCAGTACTTC
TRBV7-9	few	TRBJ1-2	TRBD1	CASSFPGQVFYGYTF	TGTGCCAGCAGCTTCCCGGGACAGGTTTTCTATGGCTACACCTTC
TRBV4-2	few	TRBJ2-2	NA	CASTAPVGGTGELFF	TGTGCCAGCACCGCCCCGGTGGGGGGAACCGGGGAGCTGTTTTTT
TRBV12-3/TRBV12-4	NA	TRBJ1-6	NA	CASRFGELNSPLHF	TGTGCCAGCAGGTTCGGGGAACTTAATTCACCCCTCCACTTT
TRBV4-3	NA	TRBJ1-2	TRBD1	CASSQTAGGYGYTF	TGCGCCAGCAGCCAAACTGCAGGGGGTTACGGCTACACCTTC
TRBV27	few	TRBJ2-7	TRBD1	CASSSLTGTGYEQYF	TGTGCCAGCAGTTCCCTCACCGGGACAGGGTACGAGCAGTACTTC
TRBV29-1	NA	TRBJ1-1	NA	CSVENRANTEAFF	TGCAGCGTTGAGAACAGGGCGAACACTGAAGCTTTCTTT
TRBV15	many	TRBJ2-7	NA	CATSRGLVGESYEQYF	TGTGCCACCAGCAGAGGCCTCGTAGGAGAGTCCTACGAGCAGTACTTC
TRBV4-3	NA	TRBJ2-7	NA	CASSQDRAARANEQYF	TGCGCCAGCAGCCAAGATCGAGCAGCCAGGGCGAACGAGCAGTACTTC
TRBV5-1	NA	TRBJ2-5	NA	CASSGGSTGETQYF	TGCGCCAGCAGCGGGGGGTCTACAGGAGAGACCCAGTACTTC
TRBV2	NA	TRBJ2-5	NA	CASSEAYSTPWETQYF	TGTGCCAGCAGTGAAGCCTACTCGACCCCTTGGGAGACCCAGTACTTC
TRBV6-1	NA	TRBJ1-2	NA	CASSELGEGYGYTF	TGTGCCAGCAGTGAATTAGGGGAAGGCTATGGCTACACCTTC
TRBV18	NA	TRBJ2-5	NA	CASSPYSQETQYF	TGTGCCAGCTCACCTTATAGTCAAGAGACCCAGTACTTC
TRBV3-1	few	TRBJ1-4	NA	CASSQVLGLNSEKLFF	TGTGCCAGCAGCCAAGTCCTCGGACTGAACAGTGAAAAACTGTTTTTT
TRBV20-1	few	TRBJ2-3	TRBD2	CSAPGLASDTQYF	TGCAGTGCTCCGGGACTAGCGTCAGATACGCAGTATTTT
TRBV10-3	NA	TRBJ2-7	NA	CAISDRITYEQYF	TGTGCCATCAGTGATAGGATAACCTACGAGCAGTACTTC
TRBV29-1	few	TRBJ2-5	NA	CSGTRETQYF	TGCAGCGGGACAAGAGAGACCCAGTACTTC
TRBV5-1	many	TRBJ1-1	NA	CASSQMTGRAEAFF	TGCGCCAGCAGCCAGATGACGGGGCGAGCTGAAGCTTTCTTT
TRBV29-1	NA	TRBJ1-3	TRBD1	CSVVGTEQGGNTIYF	TGCAGCGTTGTCGGGACAGAACAGGGTGGAAACACCATATATTTT
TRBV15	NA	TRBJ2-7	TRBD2	CATGLTGGEQYF	TGTGCCACCGGATTAACGGGGGGCGAGCAGTACTTC
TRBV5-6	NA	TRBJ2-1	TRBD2	CASSYGLGAGGYNEQFF	TGTGCCAGCAGCTATGGCCTGGGAGCGGGGGGCTACAATGAGCAGTTCTTC
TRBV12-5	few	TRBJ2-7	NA	CASGQGPGTEVSYEQYF	TGTGCTAGTGGTCAGGGCCCCGGGACTGAAGTCTCCTACGAGCAGTACTTC
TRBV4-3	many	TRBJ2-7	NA	CASSQAGGSYEQYF	TGCGCCAGCAGCCAAGCCGGGGGCTCCTACGAGCAGTACTTC